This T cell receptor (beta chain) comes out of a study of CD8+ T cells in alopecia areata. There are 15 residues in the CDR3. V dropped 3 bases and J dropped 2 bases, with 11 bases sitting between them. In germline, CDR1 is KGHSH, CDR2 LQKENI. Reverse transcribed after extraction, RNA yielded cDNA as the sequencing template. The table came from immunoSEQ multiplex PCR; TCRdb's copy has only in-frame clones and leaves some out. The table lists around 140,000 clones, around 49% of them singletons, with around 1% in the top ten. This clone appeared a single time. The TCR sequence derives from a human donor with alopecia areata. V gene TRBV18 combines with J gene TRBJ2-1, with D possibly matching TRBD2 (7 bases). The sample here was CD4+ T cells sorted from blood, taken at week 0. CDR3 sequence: CASSPGGAAYNEQFF. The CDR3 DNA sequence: TGTGCCAGCTCACCGGGGGGGGCAGCCTACAATGAGCAGTTCTTC.